The 19 T cell receptor beta chains below were found in one sample sequenced in a study of T-cell reconstitution after alpha-beta-depleted transplantation in children. Using unique molecular identifiers, the investigators prepared the TCRbeta library. TCRdb used MiXCR to reprocess the PCR reads, holding one entry per CDR3 protein. The sample lists approximately 300,000 distinct CDR3 sequences, 10% occurring once. The sample in question was PBMCs, obtained before TCRalphabeta/CD19-depleted stem cell transplant. These receptors originate from a boy less than two years old with acute myeloid leukemia, due to receive a stem cell transplant.

This clonotype was observed many times. J is TRBJ2-1 and V is TRBV7-8; D perhaps matches TRBD1 (5 bases). Trimming removed 5 bases at V and 10 bases at J, with 9 bases between. The CDR3 covers 11 residues. CDR1 and CDR2 from the germline V gene are SGHVS and FQNEAQ. CDR3 protein: CASSPTEEQFF. Here the CDR3 DNA reads TGTGCCAGCAGCCCGACAGAGGAGCAGTTCTTC.

This clonotype was recorded at least ten times. The rearrangement uses TRBV10-2 and TRBJ1-5; maybe TRBD1 (5 bases). Trimming cost V 7 bases and J 0 bases, with 13 bases left between them. Germline V gives CDR1 WSHSY, CDR2 SAAADI. The CDR3 has 15 residues. The CDR3 nucleotides read TGCGCCAGCACCGAAGGGGTTCATAGCAATCAGCCCCAGCATTTT. Amino acid sequence: CASTEGVHSNQPQHF.

The chain uses TRBV25-1 and TRBJ2-7; TRBD1 aligns across 10 bases. Germline assignment: CDR1 MGHDK and CDR2 SYGVNS. The CDR3 is made up of 15 amino acids. V was clipped by 1 base and J by 4 bases; unmatched bases: 4. CDR3 DNA sequence: TGTGCCAGCAGTGAATCTGGGACAGGGGATTACGAGCAGTACTTC. Amino acids: CASSESGTGDYEQYF.

This clonotype has at least ten counts. J is TRBJ2-6 and V is TRBV6-4; 12 nucleotides agree with TRBD2. The CDR3 extends over 19 amino acids. Germline-derived CDR1 and CDR2 are MRHNA and SNTAGT. J gave up 0 bases and V 5 bases, and 8 bases lay outside the gene matches. CDR3 sequence reads: CASSTLAGGLPSGANVLTF. CDR3 nucleotide sequence: TGTGCCAGCAGTACCCTAGCGGGAGGGCTCCCCTCTGGGGCCAACGTCCTGACTTTC.

The table lists this clonotype with many counts. The rearrangement uses TRBV7-9 and TRBJ2-1, with D perhaps matching TRBD1 or TRBD2 (5 bases each). The V end was cut by 5 bases, the J end by 5 bases, with 10 bases between. The germline gives CDR1 SEHNR, CDR2 FQNEAQ (reference sequence). The CDR3 length is 13 residues. CDR3 sequence (DNA): TGTGCCAGCAGCATAGGGACGGACAATGAGCAGTTCTTC. This codes for CASSIGTDNEQFF.

This clonotype showed up many times. The chain links TRBV7-2 to TRBJ2-4, with 8 bases aligning to TRBD1. From germline, CDR1 is SGHTA and CDR2 FQGNSA. CDR3 length: 16 residues. With V trimmed by 2 bases and J by 2 bases, 5 bases remained unmatched. The CDR3 loop is CASSLRTGLSKNIQYF. The CDR3 DNA reads as TGTGCCAGCAGCTTACGGACAGGGTTATCCAAAAACATTCAGTACTTC.

This clonotype was picked up many times. The chain recombines TRBV12-3 or TRBV12-4 with TRBJ1-5; 7 bases are a match to TRBD1. This CDR3 is built from 13 residues. The J segment lost 5 bases and the V segment lost 5 bases, leaving 3 bases of the junction unmatched. In DNA, the CDR3 is TGTGCCAGCAGTCCGGGACAGTATCAGCCCCAGCATTTT. The encoded protein is CASSPGQYQPQHF.

This clonotype was found many times. The genes are TRBV30 and TRBJ2-5; 11 bases are a match to TRBD1. J lost 5 bases, V lost 2 bases, and 7 bases had no gene match. Germline V gene sequence: CDR1 GTSNPN, CDR2 SVGIG (reference sequence). CDR3 size: 15 residues. The CDR3 nucleotides read TGTGCCTGGAGTCCTGGACAGGGGGCTGAGGAGACCCAGTACTTC. It encodes CAWSPGQGAEETQYF.

This clonotype was detected a few times. This chain joins TRBV12-3 or TRBV12-4 and TRBJ2-7, with TRBD1 matching 8 bases. The length of the CDR3 is 14 residues. V lost 5 bases to trimming and J lost 3 bases; unmatched junction nucleotides: 6. CDR3 coding DNA: TGTGCCAGCAGTCCACTTGGACAGGGCTACGAGCAGTACTTC. Protein: CASSPLGQGYEQYF.

This clonotype appeared many times. J is TRBJ1-2 and V is TRBV28; unclear D gene. V was clipped by 3 bases and J by 4 bases, with 12 bases between them. Germline CDR1 MDHEN, CDR2 SYDVKM. CDR3 size: 14 residues. The CDR3 DNA reads TGTGCCAGCAGTTTCCCCGGACCGCCCTATGGCTACACCTTC. It yields the protein CASSFPGPPYGYTF.

This clonotype was seen many times. This chain uses TRBV2 with TRBJ1-6, with unresolved D. V was trimmed by 6 bases and J by 8 bases, leaving 17 bases between them. The CDR3 runs to 15 residues. Germline loops: CDR1 SNHLY, CDR2 FYNNEI. This CDR3 reads CASSPPLGVDSPLHF. The CDR3 DNA reads TGTGCCAGCAGCCCCCCGCTCGGGGTCGATTCACCCCTCCACTTT.

This clonotype was seen ten or more times. This chain joins TRBV5-1 and TRBJ2-6, with a possible D match to TRBD1 (6 bases). The CDR3 runs 15 residues. The V end was cut by 3 bases, the J end by 4 bases, with 11 bases between. CDR1 and CDR2 from the germline V gene are SGHRS and YFSETQ. The CDR3 region has the DNA TGCGCCAGCAGCTCCAACAGGGCCGGGGCCAACGTCCTGACTTTC. Residues: CASSSNRAGANVLTF.

This clonotype was counted at least ten times. V is TRBV5-1 and J is TRBJ1-1, with D maybe TRBD1 (6 bases). Germline CDR1 SGHRS, CDR2 YFSETQ. Trimming removed 4 bases at V and 10 bases at J, with 14 bases between. This CDR3 has 12 residues. CDR3 coding DNA: TGCGCCAGCAGCCAGGACAGACTTGGAGCTTTCTTT. Amino acid sequence: CASSQDRLGAFF.

This clonotype was counted many times. The chain has TRBV9 and TRBJ1-1; D unresolved. V gave up 0 bases and J gave up 0 bases, with 6 bases separating them. Germline lookup yields CDR1 SGDLS and CDR2 YYNGEE. The length of the CDR3 is 14 residues. CDR3 sequence reads: CASSVGSVNTEAFF. The CDR3 nucleotides read TGTGCCAGCAGCGTAGGGTCGGTGAACACTGAAGCTTTCTTT.

The table lists this clonotype with many counts. The chain employs TRBV28 and TRBJ1-5; TRBD1 agrees at 8 bases. The germline CDR1 and CDR2 sequences are MDHEN and SYDVKM. This CDR3 comprises 16 residues. V trimming: 2 bases; J trimming: 5 bases; junction bases outside the gene matches: 8. The CDR3 spells CASSLGSTGGHQPQHF. The CDR3 nucleotides read TGTGCCAGCAGTTTAGGGAGCACAGGGGGTCATCAGCCCCAGCATTTT.

This clonotype has at least ten counts. The gene calls are TRBV7-2 and TRBJ2-1; 10 nucleotides align to TRBD1. This CDR3 comprises 15 residues. V was clipped by 5 bases and J by 5 bases; unmatched bases: 6. Per the germline V gene, CDR1 is SGHTA and CDR2 is FQGNSA. CDR3 loop: CASSDPGQGNNEQFF. For the CDR3, the DNA is TGTGCCAGCAGCGACCCGGGACAGGGGAACAATGAGCAGTTCTTC.

The chain recombines TRBV7-9 with TRBJ2-5; tentatively, D is TRBD2 (6 bases). The ends were cut back, 5 bases at V and 8 bases at J, with 15 bases in the middle. Germline V gene data show CDR1 as SEHNR and CDR2 as FQNEAQ (reference sequence). The CDR3 length is 13 residues. The CDR3 DNA is TGTGCCAGCAGCCCGTCCCTGCGGGGCACCCAGTACTTC. Its translation: CASSPSLRGTQYF.

There are many counts of this clonotype. The genes are TRBV7-9 and TRBJ1-5; D is possibly TRBD1 (6 bases). Trimming left V 1 base short and J 1 base short, with 11 bases between. The CDR3 is made up of 16 amino acids. Germline V gene data show CDR1 as SEHNR and CDR2 as FQNEAQ (reference sequence). The CDR3 bases are TGTGCCAGCAGCTTAGGAAGGACAGCCAGCAATCAGCCCCAGCATTTT. Protein: CASSLGRTASNQPQHF.

The chain carries TRBV24-1 and TRBJ2-5, with D tentatively TRBD1 (6 bases). V lost 4 bases, J lost 4 bases, and 12 bases lay in between. The CDR3 totals 14 residues. The V gene's germline CDR1 is KGHDR and CDR2 SFDVKD. CDR3 nucleotide sequence: TGTGCCACCAGTGACCCTGACAGGACAGAGACCCAGTACTTC. Amino acid sequence: CATSDPDRTETQYF.